The rows below give T cell receptor beta chains drawn from one sample of a study of blood T cell repertoires in COVID-19. Here immunoSEQ multiplex PCR was the method, and the copy in TCRdb shows in-frame clones only, minus some. The sample holds more than 85,000 clones, roughly 90% seen once. The sequenced sample consisted of peripheral blood. These receptors all come from a human donor with COVID-19, enrolled during active disease. The donor label of this sample is uncertain. Each CDR3 is given with its conserved first and last residue. D genes are given only for firm matches. Clone sizes are given selectively: once, few, many, or a class where the clone is expanded.

clone size: once; J gene: TRBJ1-2; V gene: TRBV7-9; D gene: TRBD1; CDR3 DNA: TGTGCCAGCAGCTTAGCAGAGGGGGCGCGGAACTATGGCTACACCTTC; CDR3 protein: CASSLAEGARNYGYTF
clone size: -; J gene: TRBJ2-7; V gene: TRBV11-2; D gene: -; CDR3 DNA: TGTGCCAGCAGCCTCACGAATCTGGCTTTCAGCTCCTACGAGCAGTACTTC; CDR3 protein: CASSLTNLAFSSYEQYF
clone size: -; J gene: TRBJ1-4; V gene: TRBV12-3/TRBV12-4; D gene: -; CDR3 DNA: TGTGCCAGCACCCCCCCTGACAGCGAAAAACTGTTTTTT; CDR3 protein: CASTPPDSEKLFF
clone size: -; J gene: TRBJ2-2; V gene: TRBV6-2/TRBV6-3; D gene: -; CDR3 DNA: TGTGCCAGCAGTTCCGGGACTGCGAACACCGGGGAGCTGTTTTTT; CDR3 protein: CASSSGTANTGELFF
clone size: -; J gene: TRBJ1-2; V gene: TRBV5-1; D gene: -; CDR3 DNA: TGCGCCAGCAGCCCCGGGGAGACCGCTTCCTACACCTTC; CDR3 protein: CASSPGETASYTF
clone size: -; J gene: TRBJ2-7; V gene: TRBV6-5; D gene: TRBD2; CDR3 DNA: TGTGCCAGCACGACTAGCGGGAGAATGAACGAGCAGTACTTC; CDR3 protein: CASTTSGRMNEQYF
clone size: -; J gene: TRBJ1-5; V gene: TRBV7-3; D gene: -; CDR3 DNA: TGTGCCAGCAGCCCACGTGAGGATGGGGCCAATCAGCCCCAGCATTTT; CDR3 protein: CASSPREDGANQPQHF
clone size: -; J gene: TRBJ2-7; V gene: TRBV12-5; D gene: -; CDR3 DNA: TGTGCTAGTGCCCACCGCGGAGGGAACGAGCAGTACTTC; CDR3 protein: CASAHRGGNEQYF
clone size: -; J gene: TRBJ2-3; V gene: TRBV28; D gene: TRBD2; CDR3 DNA: TGTGCCAGCAGTCCCCGGGGGCTAGCGGGACCCGCTAGCACAGATACGCAGTATTTT; CDR3 protein: CASSPRGLAGPASTDTQYF
clone size: -; J gene: TRBJ2-7; V gene: TRBV19; D gene: -; CDR3 DNA: TGTGCCAGTAGTATAGGAAGCCAGGCAGCCTACGAGCAGTACTTC; CDR3 protein: CASSIGSQAAYEQYF
clone size: -; J gene: TRBJ2-7; V gene: TRBV6-2/TRBV6-3; D gene: -; CDR3 DNA: TGTGCCAGCAGTTACGCTCCGAGCTCCTACGAGCAGTACTTC; CDR3 protein: CASSYAPSSYEQYF
clone size: -; J gene: TRBJ2-7; V gene: TRBV6-5; D gene: TRBD1; CDR3 DNA: TGTGCCAGCAGTCCCCCGACAGGGGGGCCCTACGAGCAGTACTTC; CDR3 protein: CASSPPTGGPYEQYF
clone size: -; J gene: TRBJ1-6; V gene: TRBV6-5; D gene: -; CDR3 DNA: TGTGCCAGCAGTTACTCCACGGAGGGCGGCTCACCCCTCCACTTT; CDR3 protein: CASSYSTEGGSPLHF
clone size: once; J gene: TRBJ2-5; V gene: TRBV6-1; D gene: TRBD2; CDR3 DNA: TGTGCCAGCAGTGAGGGTCTAGCGGGAGGATTAGAGACCCAGTACTTC; CDR3 protein: CASSEGLAGGLETQYF
clone size: -; J gene: TRBJ1-1; V gene: TRBV21-1; D gene: -; CDR3 DNA: TGTGCCAGCAGCAAAGAAGCTGTTGGGGACAGGACGAACACTGAAGCTTTCTTT; CDR3 protein: CASSKEAVGDRTNTEAFF
clone size: -; J gene: TRBJ2-2; V gene: TRBV3-1/TRBV3-2; D gene: -; CDR3 DNA: TGTGCCAGCAGCCCAACAGGGATAGCTGGCACCGGGGAGCTGTTTTTT; CDR3 protein: CASSPTGIAGTGELFF
clone size: -; J gene: TRBJ2-3; V gene: TRBV30; D gene: -; CDR3 DNA: TGTGCCTGGAGTGGGGGGGGGCCGTTGGATACGCAGTATTTT; CDR3 protein: CAWSGGGPLDTQYF
clone size: once; J gene: TRBJ1-6; V gene: TRBV30; D gene: TRBD1; CDR3 DNA: TGTGCCTTGACCGGGACAGCTTATTCACCCCTCCACTTT; CDR3 protein: CALTGTAYSPLHF
clone size: -; J gene: TRBJ2-3; V gene: TRBV7-9; D gene: -; CDR3 DNA: TGTGCCAGCAGCCGCACTAGAGTATGGGGAGTACCCGTCACAGATACGCAGTATTTT; CDR3 protein: CASSRTRVWGVPVTDTQYF
clone size: -; J gene: TRBJ1-3; V gene: TRBV11-2; D gene: -; CDR3 DNA: TGTGCCAGCAGCTTAGATCGGAGAACCTCTGGAAACACCATATATTTT; CDR3 protein: CASSLDRRTSGNTIYF
clone size: -; J gene: TRBJ2-6; V gene: TRBV9; D gene: -; CDR3 DNA: TGTGCCAGCAGCTCGTCGGGTACTGGGGCCAACGTCCTGACTTTC; CDR3 protein: CASSSSGTGANVLTF
clone size: -; J gene: TRBJ2-1; V gene: TRBV6-6; D gene: -; CDR3 DNA: TGTGCCAGCACGGGGGGCCCAAACAATGAGCAGTTCTTC; CDR3 protein: CASTGGPNNEQFF
clone size: -; J gene: TRBJ1-5; V gene: TRBV5-4; D gene: -; CDR3 DNA: TGTGCCAGCAGCTTGGCCGGAGGGAATCAGCCCCAGCATTTT; CDR3 protein: CASSLAGGNQPQHF
clone size: -; J gene: TRBJ1-2; V gene: TRBV7-8; D gene: -; CDR3 DNA: TGTGCCAGCAGCAGGGAGTTGGGTGGCTACACCTTC; CDR3 protein: CASSRELGGYTF
clone size: once; J gene: TRBJ1-6; V gene: TRBV5-5; D gene: TRBD1; CDR3 DNA: TGTGCCAGCAGCTCTACAGGGGGCGTCCATAATTCACCCCTCCACTTT; CDR3 protein: CASSSTGGVHNSPLHF
clone size: -; J gene: TRBJ1-6; V gene: TRBV5-4; D gene: -; CDR3 DNA: TGTGCCAGCAGCTTGGAACAGCCTAATTCACCCCTCCACTTT; CDR3 protein: CASSLEQPNSPLHF
clone size: -; J gene: TRBJ1-1; V gene: TRBV7-8; D gene: TRBD1; CDR3 DNA: TGTGCCAGCAGCTGGGGACAGGGGAACACTGAAGCTTTCTTT; CDR3 protein: CASSWGQGNTEAFF